These 32 T cell receptor beta chains share one sample of origin, sequenced in a study of PD-1 blockade in classical Hodgkin lymphoma. Described time point: newly diagnosed, previously untreated cHL patient sample. Assay used: immunoSEQ multiplex PCR; TCRdb lists only in-frame clones, some missing. The sample consists of around 30,000 clones, roughly 90% of them appearing once. Sequencing used peripheral blood mononuclear cells (PBMCs). The receptors derive from a human donor with classical Hodgkin lymphoma.

The genes are TRBV28 and TRBJ2-4, with D maybe TRBD1 (5 bases). Germline loops: CDR1 MDHEN, CDR2 SYDVKM. The CDR3 has 16 residues. V was cut by 6 bases and J by 0 bases, with 15 bases left in between. CDR3 sequence: CASSLFRTPAKNIQYF. CDR3 DNA: TGTGCCAGCAGCCTATTTAGGACACCAGCCAAAAACATTCAGTACTTC.

V usage is TRBV7-2 and J usage is TRBJ2-5; TRBD1 agrees at 9 bases. This CDR3 has 16 residues. Germline V gives CDR1 SGHTA, CDR2 FQGNSA. Germline trimming cut 5 bases from V and 1 base from J; bases unmatched to any gene: 8. As DNA, the CDR3 is TGTGCCAGCAGCCGCTGGACAGGGGCTATCCAAGAGACCCAGTACTTC. This translates into CASSRWTGAIQETQYF.

The chain recombines TRBV11-3 with TRBJ2-1, with 7 positions matching TRBD2. The V gene's germline CDR1 is SGHNT and CDR2 YENEEA. J lost 3 bases, V lost 0 bases, and 5 bases had no gene match. The CDR3 runs 16 residues. CDR3 loop: CASSLETSMGYNEQFF. The DNA of the CDR3 is TGTGCCAGCAGCTTAGAGACTAGCATGGGCTACAATGAGCAGTTCTTC.

The chain has TRBV6-1 and TRBJ2-5; 7 bases are a match to TRBD2. This CDR3 has 13 amino acids. The germline V gene encodes CDR1 MNHNS and CDR2 SASEGT. Trimming took 11 bases from V and 5 from J; bases not matched to a gene: 11. The CDR3 coding sequence is TGTGCCTGTCGGGAAAGCGGGGCGGAGACCCAGTACTTC. Translation: CACRESGAETQYF.

The genes are TRBV5-1 and TRBJ2-2, with D perhaps matching TRBD1 (5 bases). With 4 bases removed from V and 0 bases from J, the gap between germline ends came to 16 bases. Germline V gene lookup returns CDR1 SGHRS and CDR2 YFSETQ. The CDR3 loop spans 17 amino acids. CDR3 DNA sequence: TGCGCCAGCAGCCTGTTTTCGGAGACAGCGAACACCGGGGAGCTGTTTTTT. Amino acid sequence: CASSLFSETANTGELFF. Full variable domain (rest looked up from reference TRBV5-1 and TRBJ2-2): KAGVTQTPRYLIKTRGQQVTLSCSPISGHRSVSWYQQTPGQGLQFLFEYFSETQRNKGNFPGRFSGRQFSNSRSEMNVSTLELGDSALYLCASSLFSETANTGELFFGEGSRLTVL.

This sequence joins TRBV28 and TRBJ2-1; 8 bases are shared with TRBD2. The CDR3 consists of 16 residues. Germline trimming cut 3 bases from V and 0 bases from J; bases unmatched to any gene: 4. The germline gives CDR1 MDHEN, CDR2 SYDVKM. The CDR3 bases are TGTGCCAGCAGTTTGGCCAGCGGGAGCTCCTACAATGAGCAGTTCTTC. This codes for CASSLASGSSYNEQFF.

The J gene is TRBJ2-2, the V gene TRBV30; the D gene is possibly TRBD1 (5 bases). V dropped 0 bases and J dropped 6 bases, with 5 bases sitting between them. The germline V gene has CDR1 GTSNPN and CDR2 SVGIG (reference sequence). The CDR3 is 12 amino acids. The CDR3 protein is CAWSVGAGELFF. The DNA for the CDR3 is TGTGCCTGGAGTGTAGGGGCCGGGGAGCTGTTTTTT.

The V and J genes are TRBV7-3 and TRBJ2-7, with TRBD2 matching 15 bases. The V segment lost 4 bases and the J segment 7 bases; nucleotides outside the gene matches: 5. There are 15 residues in the CDR3. Germline lookup yields CDR1 SGHTA and CDR2 FQGTGA. The CDR3 here is CASSSGLAGGGEQYF. For the CDR3, the DNA is TGTGCCAGCAGCTCGGGACTAGCGGGAGGAGGAGAGCAGTACTTC.

The chain couples TRBV6-5 to TRBJ1-5; possibly TRBD1 for D (6 bases). Trimming pared 2 bases from V and 7 bases from J, leaving 12 bases between. This CDR3 comprises 14 residues. From germline, CDR1 is MNHEY and CDR2 SVGAGI. CDR3: CASSYPGERQPQHF. CDR3 coding DNA: TGTGCCAGCAGTTACCCAGGGGAGCGGCAGCCCCAGCATTTT.

The chain uses TRBV19 and TRBJ2-7; tentative D call: TRBD2 (7 bases). The ends were cut back, 3 bases at V and 3 bases at J, with 15 bases in the middle. The CDR3 length is 15 residues. Germline V gene data show CDR1 as LNHDA and CDR2 as SQIVND (reference sequence). As DNA, the CDR3 is TGTGCCAGTAGTATTGCGGGGGCTAGTTACTACGAGCAGTACTTC. Translated, it gives CASSIAGASYYEQYF.

V usage is TRBV4-1 and J usage is TRBJ2-1, with a weak D call TRBD2 (6 bases). V was shortened by 2 bases and J by 5 bases, with 13 bases between the two germline ends. The CDR3 consists of 15 residues. Germline V gene data show CDR1 as MGHRA and CDR2 as YSYEKL. The CDR3 DNA follows: TGCGCCAGCAGCCAAACCGGGACTGGCCACAATGAGCAGTTCTTC. This encodes CASSQTGTGHNEQFF.

This sequence joins TRBV6-1 and TRBJ2-7, with TRBD1 identical over 9 bases. CDR1 is MNHNS and CDR2 is SASEGT in the germline V gene. The CDR3 runs to 15 residues. The V segment lost 4 bases and the J segment 6 bases; nucleotides outside the gene matches: 10. The CDR3 protein is CASSAGGTGYREQYF. In nucleotides, the CDR3 is TGTGCCAGCAGTGCCGGGGGGACAGGGTACCGCGAGCAGTACTTC.

This clone appeared a single time. V gene TRBV4-3 combines with J gene TRBJ1-2, with unresolved D. The CDR3 contains 15 residues. Trimming took 0 bases from V and 3 from J, leaving 11 bases between them. In germline, CDR1 is LGHNA, CDR2 YSLEER. The CDR3 DNA follows: TGCGCCAGCAGCCAAGAATCAGCAGGACACTATGGCTACACCTTC. Translation gives CASSQESAGHYGYTF.

This chain connects TRBV5-6 to TRBJ2-1; no reliable D call. This CDR3 is built from 11 residues. V was trimmed by 0 bases and J by 9 bases, leaving 4 bases between them. Germline loops: CDR1 SGHDT, CDR2 YYEEEE. The CDR3, as DNA: TGTGCCAGCAGCTTGGGGTTTGAGCAGTTCTTC. Translated: CASSLGFEQFF.

V gene TRBV7-6 combines with J gene TRBJ2-7; weak D call: TRBD1 (5 bases). The CDR3 totals 14 residues. Trimming took off 4 bases at V and 2 bases at J, with 12 bases between the two ends. Per the germline V gene, CDR1 is SGHVS and CDR2 is FNYEAQ. This chain's CDR3 is CASSSRLGPYEQYF. CDR3 DNA sequence: TGTGCCAGCAGCTCCCGGTTGGGGCCCTACGAGCAGTACTTC.

The CDR3 reads CASSRRGEQYF. CDR3 DNA sequence: TGTGCCAGCAGCCGCAGAGGCGAGCAGTACTTC. This chain connects TRBV6-5 to TRBJ2-7, with D hard to call. Trimming removed 6 bases from V and 6 bases from J, with 9 bases in between. This CDR3 is built from 11 residues. Germline lookup yields CDR1 MNHEY and CDR2 SVGAGI.

V usage is TRBV4-3 and J usage is TRBJ1-2; the D gene is possibly TRBD1 (6 bases). The V end lost 5 bases, the J end lost 5 bases, and 18 bases lay between the germline ends. The CDR3 loop spans 15 amino acids. Germline CDR1 LGHNA, CDR2 YSLEER. The DNA of the CDR3 is TGCGCCAGCAGCAGTTCGACAGGTTTCGGATATGGCTACACCTTC. Protein product: CASSSSTGFGYGYTF.

The rearrangement joins TRBV6-5 to TRBJ2-7; D could derive from TRBD1 or TRBD2 (5 bases each). V was shortened by 8 bases and J by 2 bases, with 19 bases between the two germline ends. Germline loops: CDR1 MNHEY, CDR2 SVGAGI. CDR3 size: 15 residues. CDR3 sequence reads: CASGSRGRDPYEQYF. The DNA for the CDR3 is TGTGCCAGCGGATCTAGGGGAAGGGACCCCTACGAGCAGTACTTC.

This clone was counted a single time. The chain employs TRBV18 and TRBJ2-7, with unresolved D. V was clipped by 0 bases and J by 0 bases, with 6 bases between them. CDR3 length: 14 amino acids. Per the germline V gene, CDR1 is KGHSH and CDR2 is LQKENI. CDR3 in DNA: TGTGCCAGCTCACCACCGATACGCTCCTACGAGCAGTACTTC. Translated: CASSPPIRSYEQYF.

V is TRBV7-2 and J is TRBJ2-5; TRBD2 matches 8 bases. The CDR3 is made up of 17 amino acids. Germline loops: CDR1 SGHTA, CDR2 FQGNSA. The V gene end was trimmed by 4 bases and the J gene end by 2 bases; junction bases not matched to a gene: 12. The CDR3 sequence is CASSSQAGAARQETQYF. CDR3 DNA sequence: TGTGCCAGCAGCTCGCAAGCGGGAGCGGCCCGTCAAGAGACCCAGTACTTC.

The chain recombines TRBV5-6 with TRBJ1-3; D gene uncertain. Trimming took off 0 bases at V and 2 bases at J, with 6 bases between the two ends. CDR1 is SGHDT and CDR2 is YYEEEE in the germline V gene. CDR3 length: 14 residues. This chain's CDR3 is CASSLDGAGNTIYF. The CDR3 nucleotides read TGTGCCAGCAGCTTGGACGGGGCTGGAAACACCATATATTTT.

This sequence joins TRBV18 and TRBJ2-7; no reliable D call. V was pared by 1 base and J by 5 bases, with 6 bases between. CDR1 and CDR2 from the germline V gene are KGHSH and LQKENI. This CDR3 has 12 residues. CDR3 DNA sequence: TGTGCCAGCTCACCACGCGAGGACGAGCAGTACTTC. Protein: CASSPREDEQYF.

This sequence joins TRBV7-8 and TRBJ1-1; 8 positions agree with TRBD1. Trimming removed 5 bases from V and 4 bases from J; junction bases left unmatched: 6. The length of the CDR3 is 14 residues. CDR1 SGHVS and CDR2 FQNEAQ come from the germline V gene. For the CDR3, the DNA is TGTGCCAGCAGCAGACCTGACAGGGGCACTGAAGCTTTCTTT. Protein product: CASSRPDRGTEAFF.

The V gene is TRBV5-4, the J gene TRBJ2-5; the match to TRBD1 covers 9 bases. Germline V gives CDR1 SGHNT, CDR2 YYREEE (reference sequence). This CDR3 has 13 residues. V shed 4 bases and J 3 bases; nucleotides not matched to a gene: 1. The chain's CDR3 is CASSRTGEETQYF. DNA of the CDR3: TGTGCCAGCAGCAGGACAGGGGAAGAGACCCAGTACTTC.

The chain joins TRBV5-1 to TRBJ2-3; 9 positions match TRBD1. The ends lost 6 bases at V and 5 bases at J; junction bases unmatched: 7. The CDR3 is made up of 14 amino acids. Germline assignment: CDR1 SGHRS and CDR2 YFSETQ. The CDR3 is CASTDRGVGDTQYF. In nucleotides, the CDR3 is TGCGCCAGCACGGACAGGGGAGTTGGAGATACGCAGTATTTT.

The chain combines TRBV7-2 with TRBJ2-3; no firm D call. CDR1 is SGHTA and CDR2 is FQGNSA in the germline V gene. This CDR3 comprises 14 residues. Trimming left V 4 bases short and J 0 bases short, with 8 bases between. CDR3 nucleotides: TGTGCCAGCAGCTCCTTATCTAGCACAGATACGCAGTATTTT. Its protein is CASSSLSSTDTQYF.

The V call is TRBV18, the J call TRBJ2-7; TRBD2 matches 14 bases. The CDR3 extends over 18 amino acids. J was trimmed by 2 bases and V by 3 bases; bases with no gene match: 9. CDR1 is KGHSH, CDR2 LQKENI, per germline. The chain's CDR3 is CASSPPGLAGVITYEQYF. The CDR3 nucleotides are TGTGCCAGCTCACCGCCGGGACTAGCGGGAGTCATAACCTACGAGCAGTACTTC.

The genes are TRBV19 and TRBJ2-3; D perhaps matches TRBD2 (6 bases). Per the germline V gene, CDR1 is LNHDA and CDR2 is SQIVND (reference sequence). The CDR3 runs 20 residues. V lost 6 bases and J 5 bases, leaving 33 bases between the germline ends. CDR3 bases: TGTGCCAGTAGGGGGGGACCGGGTTTCACCGCTGGGGTAAGGAGAGATACGCAGTATTTT. Amino acids: CASRGGPGFTAGVRRDTQYF.

The gene calls are TRBV5-1 and TRBJ1-5, with 9 nucleotides matching TRBD1. CDR1 is SGHRS and CDR2 is YFSETQ in the germline V gene. This CDR3 is built from 16 residues. V shed 3 bases and J 1 base; nucleotides not matched to a gene: 5. The chain's CDR3 is CASSSGTGLSNQPQHF. The DNA of the CDR3 is TGCGCCAGCAGCTCCGGGACAGGGTTGAGCAATCAGCCCCAGCATTTT.

The chain employs TRBV28 and TRBJ2-1; 10 bases are shared with TRBD2. Trimming cost V 8 bases and J 3 bases; bases outside gene matches: 4. From germline, CDR1 is MDHEN and CDR2 SYDVKM. This CDR3 comprises 14 residues. The CDR3: CASYSSGSYNEQFF. CDR3 bases: TGTGCCAGCTATTCTAGCGGGAGCTACAATGAGCAGTTCTTC.

This chain connects TRBV4-1 to TRBJ2-4; perhaps D is TRBD1 or TRBD2 (5 bases each). The V end lost 0 bases, the J end lost 9 bases, and 12 bases lay between the germline ends. This CDR3 is built from 14 residues. Germline V gene data show CDR1 as MGHRA and CDR2 as YSYEKL. Written as DNA, the CDR3 is TGCGCCAGCAGCCAAGATTTAGCAGGGACCATTCAGTACTTC. It codes for CASSQDLAGTIQYF.

V is TRBV10-1 and J is TRBJ2-3; 7 bases are shared with TRBD2. The CDR3 has 15 amino acids. J gave up 3 bases and V 0 bases, and 3 bases lay outside the gene matches. Germline V gene data show CDR1 as WNHNN and CDR2 as SYGVQD (reference sequence). The CDR3 DNA sequence: TGCGCCAGCAGTGAGTCATTAGCGGGTACAGATACGCAGTATTTT. Translated, it gives CASSESLAGTDTQYF.